The 31 T cell receptor beta chains given below trace back to one sample, sequenced in a study of blood T cell repertoires in COVID-19. Generated by immunoSEQ multiplex PCR, the TCRdb table keeps only in-frame clones and is missing some. Among 100,000 to 150,000 clones listed, about 81% were seen once. Sequences were obtained from peripheral blood. Receptors were obtained from a man aged 30 to 45 with COVID-19, enrolled during active disease.

V is TRBV4-3 and J is TRBJ2-5; 9 nucleotides line up with TRBD2. CDR3 length equals 16 residues. J was trimmed by 2 bases and V by 0 bases; bases with no gene match: 4. CDR1 LGHNA and CDR2 YSLEER come from the germline V gene. The CDR3 DNA reads TGCGCCAGCAGCCAAGATCTAGCGGGGCAACAAGAGACCCAGTACTTC. It encodes CASSQDLAGQQETQYF.

This clone has just a few counts. The chain combines TRBV29-1 with TRBJ2-3; 7 bases fit TRBD1. The J segment lost 2 bases and the V segment lost 5 bases, leaving 4 bases of the junction unmatched. This CDR3 region has 13 residues. CDR1 and CDR2 from the germline V gene are SQVTM and ANQGSEA. For the CDR3, the DNA is TGCAGCGTTTTGACAGGGACCACAGATACGCAGTATTTT. Translation: CSVLTGTTDTQYF.

V and J are TRBV12-5 and TRBJ2-5; D is perhaps TRBD2 (6 bases). V was cut by 6 bases and J by 1 base, with 12 bases left in between. The CDR3 length is 14 residues. Germline CDR1 and CDR2: LGHNT and FRNRAP. CDR3 nucleotide sequence: TGTGCTAGTGGACCCGGACTATTCCAAGAGACCCAGTACTTC. This gives the protein CASGPGLFQETQYF.

The chain has TRBV4-1 and TRBJ1-1, with a weak D call TRBD1 (6 bases). CDR1 and CDR2 from the germline V gene are MGHRA and YSYEKL. This CDR3 comprises 16 residues. V was shortened by 3 bases and J by 1 base, with 15 bases between the two germline ends. CDR3 amino acids: CASSHVTGKWNTEAFF. The CDR3 coding sequence is TGCGCCAGCAGCCATGTAACAGGGAAGTGGAACACTGAAGCTTTCTTT.

The chain combines TRBV24-1 with TRBJ2-2; 10 bases map to TRBD1. Germline CDR1 KGHDR, CDR2 SFDVKD. This CDR3 comprises 16 residues. Losses at the gene ends were 4 bases for V and 7 bases for J; bases not matched to a gene: 8. CDR3 in DNA: TGTGCCACCAGTGACCCAAGACAGGGGGCCTTCGGGGAGCTGTTTTTT. It encodes CATSDPRQGAFGELFF.

The rearrangement links TRBV4-1 to TRBJ2-5; D perhaps matches TRBD1 (5 bases). The germline CDR1 and CDR2 sequences are MGHRA and YSYEKL. Trimming cost V 1 base and J 5 bases, with 8 bases left between them. This CDR3 region has 13 residues. The CDR3 DNA reads as TGCGCCAGCAGCCAAGTTAAGGGGGAGACCCAGTACTTC. Its protein is CASSQVKGETQYF.

J is TRBJ2-3 and V is TRBV4-2, with D tentatively TRBD2 (6 bases). The V and J ends lost 0 bases and 0 bases respectively, with 16 bases between them. Germline CDR1 and CDR2: LGHNA and YNFKEQ. The CDR3 is 18 amino acids. CDR3 in amino acids: CASSQDANGGLSTDTQYF. CDR3 DNA sequence: TGTGCCAGCAGCCAAGACGCCAACGGGGGACTTAGCACAGATACGCAGTATTTT.

The chain has TRBV5-6 and TRBJ2-6; D is ambiguous. Germline V CDR1 and CDR2: SGHDT, YYEEEE. The CDR3 runs 15 residues. Trimming stripped 0 bases from V and 4 bases from J, with 8 bases between. The CDR3 reads CASSLGLAGANVLTF. The CDR3, as DNA: TGTGCCAGCAGCTTGGGACTGGCCGGGGCCAACGTCCTGACTTTC.

The V and J genes are TRBV7-9 and TRBJ2-7; TRBD2 matches 15 bases. The CDR3 contains 16 residues. V dropped 2 bases and J dropped 2; count of bases not matched to a gene: 1. Germline loops: CDR1 SEHNR, CDR2 FQNEAQ (reference sequence). In nucleotides, the CDR3 is TGTGCCAGCAGCTTACGGACTAGCGGGGGGGCCTACGAGCAGTACTTC. Protein: CASSLRTSGGAYEQYF.

V usage is TRBV10-3 and J usage is TRBJ1-1, with D possibly being TRBD1 (6 bases). Germline V gene lookup returns CDR1 ENHRY and CDR2 SYGVKD. The CDR3 is made up of 15 amino acids. Trimming cost V 3 bases and J 4 bases, with 15 bases left between them. Here the CDR3 reads CAISDGGGRSTEAFF. The CDR3 DNA is TGTGCCATCAGTGACGGGGGGGGGCGATCCACTGAAGCTTTCTTT.

This clone was detected only a few times. The chain links TRBV11-3 to TRBJ2-7; D may be TRBD2 (6 bases). The ends were cut back, 1 base at V and 8 bases at J, with 9 bases in the middle. This CDR3 has 12 residues. Looked up from germline, CDR1 is SGHNT and CDR2 is YENEEA. For the CDR3, the DNA is TGTGCCAGCAGCTTAGGGAGGGGTAAGCAGTACTTC. It codes for CASSLGRGKQYF.

This rearrangement joins TRBV7-2 to TRBJ2-7, with 9 bases identical to TRBD1. Trimming took 5 bases from V and 4 from J; bases not matched to a gene: 6. Looked up from germline, CDR1 is SGHTA and CDR2 is FQGNSA. The CDR3 contains 14 residues. As DNA, the CDR3 is TGTGCCAGCAGCCCGGGACAGGGACCTTACGAGCAGTACTTC. Encoded protein: CASSPGQGPYEQYF. Combining the CDR3 with reference TRBV7-2 and TRBJ2-7 gives the whole variable domain GAGVSQSPSNKVTEKGKDVELRCDPISGHTALYWYRQSLGQGLEFLIYFQGNSAPDKSGLPSDRFSAERTGGSVSTLTIQRTQQEDSAVYLCASSPGQGPYEQYFGPGTRLTVT.

This chain joins TRBV28 and TRBJ2-2; D may be TRBD1 (5 bases). The V gene's germline CDR1 is MDHEN and CDR2 SYDVKM. This CDR3 region has 14 residues. Trimming stripped 6 bases from V and 1 base from J, with 9 bases between. The CDR3 bases are TGTGCCAGCAGACCGACAGTGAACACCGGGGAGCTGTTTTTT. Its protein product is CASRPTVNTGELFF.

This clone was picked up one time. The J gene is TRBJ1-1, the V gene TRBV5-1, with a possible D match to TRBD1 (6 bases). Germline V gene sequence: CDR1 SGHRS, CDR2 YFSETQ. The CDR3 covers 14 residues. Trimming shortened V by 3 bases and J by 1 base, and 10 bases separated the two germline ends. Here the CDR3 DNA reads TGCGCCAGCAGCTCCTACAGGGCGAACACTGAAGCTTTCTTT. It translates to CASSSYRANTEAFF.

This sequence joins TRBV19 and TRBJ2-1; the match to TRBD2 covers 7 bases. The CDR3 has 16 amino acids. Germline CDR1 reads LNHDA; CDR2 reads SQIVND (reference sequence). Trimming removed 0 bases from V and 0 bases from J; junction bases left unmatched: 2. CDR3 DNA: TGTGCCAGTAGTATAGAAGCGGGGAGCTCCTACAATGAGCAGTTCTTC. This gives the protein CASSIEAGSSYNEQFF.

The chain carries TRBV4-1 and TRBJ2-5; 10 nucleotides match TRBD1. Germline CDR1 MGHRA, CDR2 YSYEKL. The CDR3 spans 17 residues. The V gene end was trimmed by 1 base and the J gene end by 2 bases; junction bases not matched to a gene: 7. The CDR3 sequence is CASSQAQTGGIQETQYF. The CDR3 DNA sequence: TGCGCCAGCAGCCAAGCCCAGACAGGGGGCATACAAGAGACCCAGTACTTC.

The V call is TRBV9, the J call TRBJ2-3; 7 nucleotides match TRBD2. The CDR3 consists of 15 residues. The germline V gene has CDR1 SGDLS and CDR2 YYNGEE. The J segment lost 0 bases and the V segment lost 3 bases, leaving 4 bases of the junction unmatched. CDR3 DNA sequence: TGTGCCAGCAGCGGGGGAGGGATTAGCACAGATACGCAGTATTTT. Translated, it gives CASSGGGISTDTQYF.

This chain joins TRBV1 and TRBJ2-1; TRBD2 was called by the table and not checked on the DNA. TRBV1 is labeled a pseudogene. CDR3 length: 11 residues. In DNA form, the CDR3 reads TGCACCAGCAGCGATAGCGGAGAGCAGTTCTTC. Translation gives CTSSDSGEQFF.

The chain links TRBV4-1 to TRBJ2-7, with 8 bases fitting TRBD2. CDR1 and CDR2 (germline): MGHRA, YSYEKL. The CDR3 has 18 residues. V lost 1 base and J lost 4; bases outside the gene matches: 15. The CDR3 spells CASSQAGSGVGGVYEQYF. The DNA of the CDR3 is TGCGCCAGCAGCCAAGCGGGTAGCGGGGTAGGGGGTGTATACGAGCAGTACTTC.

This rearrangement joins TRBV2 to TRBJ2-3, with 8 bases lining up with TRBD2. J gave up 2 bases and V 7 bases, and 5 bases lay outside the gene matches. Germline values: CDR1 SNHLY, CDR2 FYNNEI. This CDR3 comprises 14 residues. The CDR3 DNA sequence: TGTGCCAGCAAGTCGGGGGGGCTCACAGATACGCAGTATTTT. The encoded protein is CASKSGGLTDTQYF.

A single count supports this clone. This chain connects TRBV19 to TRBJ2-2, with D maybe TRBD1 (5 bases). Germline-derived CDR1 and CDR2 are LNHDA and SQIVND (reference sequence). Trimming took 7 bases from V and 0 from J, leaving 9 bases between them. CDR3 length: 14 amino acids. This CDR3 is CASIRTTNTGELFF. In DNA form, the CDR3 reads TGTGCCAGTATTCGGACAACGAACACCGGGGAGCTGTTTTTT.

V and J are TRBV5-6 and TRBJ2-3, with a tentative D call TRBD1 (6 bases). This CDR3 is built from 16 residues. Germline V CDR1 and CDR2: SGHDT, YYEEEE. V was trimmed by 4 bases and J by 0 bases, leaving 15 bases between them. CDR3 protein: CASSPNRALSTDTQYF. CDR3 DNA: TGTGCCAGCAGCCCAAACAGGGCCCTCAGCACAGATACGCAGTATTTT.

This chain joins TRBV27 and TRBJ2-7; maybe TRBD2 (6 bases). This CDR3 has 14 residues. Germline loops: CDR1 MNHEY, CDR2 SMNVEV (reference sequence). Trimming removed 5 bases from V and 2 bases from J, with 13 bases in between. This CDR3 reads CASSPTTSPYEQYF. CDR3 bases: TGTGCCAGCAGTCCGACGACTAGTCCCTACGAGCAGTACTTC.

V is TRBV4-2 and J is TRBJ1-6; 9 bases are a match to TRBD1. The CDR3 contains 17 residues. V gave up 1 base and J gave up 3 bases; unmatched junction bases: 4. Germline CDR1 is LGHNA and CDR2 is YNFKEQ. The CDR3 region has the DNA TGTGCCAGCAGCCAAGTAGGGGGACAGGGCTATAATTCACCCCTCCACTTT. This gives the protein CASSQVGGQGYNSPLHF.

The CDR3 DNA is TGTGCCAGCAGCTTAGCCATTCGTAGTAGAGGAAACACCATATATTTT. Protein product: CASSLAIRSRGNTIYF. This chain uses TRBV7-2 with TRBJ1-3, with D unclear. Germline CDR1 is SGHTA and CDR2 is FQGNSA. V lost 0 bases and J 4 bases, leaving 13 bases between the germline ends. This CDR3 comprises 16 residues.

The chain recombines TRBV7-2 with TRBJ2-5; D unclear. The CDR3 consists of 12 residues. The germline V and J ends were trimmed by 4 bases and 5 bases, with 8 bases remaining between them. Germline assignment: CDR1 SGHTA and CDR2 FQGNSA. The CDR3 sequence is CASSWLRETQYF. CDR3 bases: TGTGCCAGCAGCTGGCTGAGGGAGACCCAGTACTTC.

This clone was found once. The V call is TRBV5-1, the J call TRBJ1-2, with a possible D match to TRBD1 (5 bases). The CDR3 totals 17 residues. Germline assignment: CDR1 SGHRS and CDR2 YFSETQ. V shed 4 bases and J shed 3 bases, with 22 bases lying between them. The CDR3: CASSSGVRGFRDYGYTF. CDR3 sequence (DNA): TGCGCCAGCAGCAGCGGGGTACGGGGGTTCAGGGACTATGGCTACACCTTC.

The J gene is TRBJ1-3, the V gene TRBV30, with TRBD1 matching over 8 bases. After removal of 2 bases from V and 0 bases from J, the junction contained 6 bases not matched to a gene. CDR1 is GTSNPN and CDR2 is SVGIG in the germline V gene (reference sequence). This CDR3 contains 16 residues. The CDR3, as DNA: TGTGCCTGGAGTTTGACAGGGGACTTCTCTGGAAACACCATATATTTT. Amino acids: CAWSLTGDFSGNTIYF.

The rearrangement links TRBV30 to TRBJ2-5; TRBD2 is a possible D gene (6 bases). CDR3 length equals 17 residues. From germline, CDR1 is GTSNPN and CDR2 SVGIG (reference sequence). V lost 0 bases, J lost 2 bases, and 19 bases lay in between. CDR3 protein: CAWSVLAGFTMQETQYF. CDR3 nucleotides: TGTGCCTGGAGTGTACTGGCGGGATTTACCATGCAAGAGACCCAGTACTTC.

The V and J genes are TRBV4-2 and TRBJ2-7, with D perhaps matching TRBD1 (6 bases). The V and J ends lost 0 bases and 0 bases respectively, with 9 bases between them. Germline assignment: CDR1 LGHNA and CDR2 YNFKEQ. The length of the CDR3 is 15 residues. The CDR3 loop reads CASSQEQGSSYEQYF. CDR3 sequence (DNA): TGTGCCAGCAGCCAAGAGCAGGGGAGCTCCTACGAGCAGTACTTC.

This clone was counted many times. This chain joins TRBV30 and TRBJ1-6; TRBD1 is a possible D gene (5 bases). Trimming removed 0 bases from V and 8 bases from J, with 17 bases in between. The CDR3 extends over 16 amino acids. Per germline, CDR1 GTSNPN and CDR2 SVGIG (reference sequence). The CDR3 nucleotides read TGTGCCTGGAGTGTAGCGGGGACTGGAGTTGATTCACCCCTCCACTTT. Amino acids: CAWSVAGTGVDSPLHF.